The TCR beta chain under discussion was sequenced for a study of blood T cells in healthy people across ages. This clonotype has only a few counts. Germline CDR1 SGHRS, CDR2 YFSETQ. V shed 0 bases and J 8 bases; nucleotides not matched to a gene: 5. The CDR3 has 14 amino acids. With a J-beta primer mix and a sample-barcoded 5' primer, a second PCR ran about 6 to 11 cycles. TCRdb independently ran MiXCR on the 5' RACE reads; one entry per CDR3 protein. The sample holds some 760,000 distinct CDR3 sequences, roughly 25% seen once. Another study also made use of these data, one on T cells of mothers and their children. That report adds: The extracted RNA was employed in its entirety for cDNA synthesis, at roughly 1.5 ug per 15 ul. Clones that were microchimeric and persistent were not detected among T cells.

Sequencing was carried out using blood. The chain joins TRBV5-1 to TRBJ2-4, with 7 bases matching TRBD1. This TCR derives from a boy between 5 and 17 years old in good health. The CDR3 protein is CASSLVGGLDIQYF. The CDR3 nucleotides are TGCGCCAGCAGCTTGGTAGGGGGCTTGGACATTCAGTACTTC.